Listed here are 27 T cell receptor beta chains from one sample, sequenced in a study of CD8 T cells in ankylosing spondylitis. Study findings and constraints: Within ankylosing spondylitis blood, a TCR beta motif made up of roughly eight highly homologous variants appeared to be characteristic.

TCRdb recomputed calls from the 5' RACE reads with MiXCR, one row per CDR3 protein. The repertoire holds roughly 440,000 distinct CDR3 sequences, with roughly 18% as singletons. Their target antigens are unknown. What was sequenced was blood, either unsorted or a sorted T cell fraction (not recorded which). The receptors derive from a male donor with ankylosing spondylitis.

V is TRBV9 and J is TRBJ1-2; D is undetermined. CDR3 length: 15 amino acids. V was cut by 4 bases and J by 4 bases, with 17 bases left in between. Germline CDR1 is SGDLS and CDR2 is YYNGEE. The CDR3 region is CASSTVEGWGYGYTF. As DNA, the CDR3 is TGTGCCAGCAGCACCGTAGAAGGGTGGGGCTATGGCTACACCTTC.

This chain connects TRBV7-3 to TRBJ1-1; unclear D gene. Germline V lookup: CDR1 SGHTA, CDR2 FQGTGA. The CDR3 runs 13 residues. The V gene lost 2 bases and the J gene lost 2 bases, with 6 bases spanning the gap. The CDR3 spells CASSLAINTEAFF. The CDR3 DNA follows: TGTGCCAGCAGCTTAGCAATTAACACTGAAGCTTTCTTT.

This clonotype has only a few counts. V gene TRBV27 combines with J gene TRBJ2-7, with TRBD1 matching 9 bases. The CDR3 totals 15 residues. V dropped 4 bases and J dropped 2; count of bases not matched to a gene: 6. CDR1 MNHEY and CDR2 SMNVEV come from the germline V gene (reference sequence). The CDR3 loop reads CASSSRQGGPYEQYF. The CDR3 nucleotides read TGTGCCAGCAGTTCGCGACAGGGGGGCCCCTACGAGCAGTACTTC.

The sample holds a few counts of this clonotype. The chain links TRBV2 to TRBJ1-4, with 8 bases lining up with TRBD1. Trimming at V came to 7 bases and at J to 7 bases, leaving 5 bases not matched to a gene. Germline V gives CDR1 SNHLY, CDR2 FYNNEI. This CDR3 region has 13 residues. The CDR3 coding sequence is TGTGCCAGCACCGGGACAGGCGTTGAAAAACTGTTTTTT. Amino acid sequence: CASTGTGVEKLFF.

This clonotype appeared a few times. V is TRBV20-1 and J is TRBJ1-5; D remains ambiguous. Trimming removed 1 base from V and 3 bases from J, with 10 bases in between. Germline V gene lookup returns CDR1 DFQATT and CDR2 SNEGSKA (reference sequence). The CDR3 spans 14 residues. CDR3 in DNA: TGCAGTGCTAGAGGGCGGGCATACAATCAGCCCCAGCATTTT. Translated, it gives CSARGRAYNQPQHF.

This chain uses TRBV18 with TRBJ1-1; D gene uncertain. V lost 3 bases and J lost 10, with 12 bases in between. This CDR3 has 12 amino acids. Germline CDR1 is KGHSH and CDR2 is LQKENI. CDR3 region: CASSPGASLAFF. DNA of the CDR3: TGTGCCAGCTCACCGGGCGCATCGCTAGCTTTCTTT.

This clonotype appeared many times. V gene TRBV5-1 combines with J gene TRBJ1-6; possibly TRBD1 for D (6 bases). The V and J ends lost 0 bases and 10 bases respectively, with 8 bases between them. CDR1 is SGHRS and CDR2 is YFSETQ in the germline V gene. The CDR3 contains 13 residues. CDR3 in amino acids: CASSLDRDSPLHF. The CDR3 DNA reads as TGCGCCAGCAGCTTGGACAGGGACTCACCCCTCCACTTT. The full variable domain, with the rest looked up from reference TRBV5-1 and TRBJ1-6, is KAGVTQTPRYLIKTRGQQVTLSCSPISGHRSVSWYQQTPGQGLQFLFEYFSETQRNKGNFPGRFSGRQFSNSRSEMNVSTLELGDSALYLCASSLDRDSPLHFGNGTRLTVT.

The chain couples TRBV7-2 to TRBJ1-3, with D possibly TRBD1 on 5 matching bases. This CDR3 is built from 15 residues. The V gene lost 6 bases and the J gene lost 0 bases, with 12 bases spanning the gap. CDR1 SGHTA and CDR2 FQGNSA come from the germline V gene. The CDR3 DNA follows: TGTGCCAGCAGTTCACGTAGGGGCTCTGGAAACACCATATATTTT. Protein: CASSSRRGSGNTIYF.

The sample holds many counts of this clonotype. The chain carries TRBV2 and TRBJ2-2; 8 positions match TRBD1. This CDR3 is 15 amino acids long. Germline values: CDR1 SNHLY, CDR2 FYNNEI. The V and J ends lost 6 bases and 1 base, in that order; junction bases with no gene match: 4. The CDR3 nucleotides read TGTGCCAGCAGCGGCAGGGGGCGGAACACCGGGGAGCTGTTTTTT. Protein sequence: CASSGRGRNTGELFF.

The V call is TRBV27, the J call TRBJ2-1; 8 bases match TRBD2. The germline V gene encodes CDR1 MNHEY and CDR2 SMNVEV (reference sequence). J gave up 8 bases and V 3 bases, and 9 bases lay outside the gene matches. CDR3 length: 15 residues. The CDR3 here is CASSLRGLGSDEQFF. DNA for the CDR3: TGTGCCAGCAGTTTGCGGGGACTAGGTTCTGATGAGCAGTTCTTC.

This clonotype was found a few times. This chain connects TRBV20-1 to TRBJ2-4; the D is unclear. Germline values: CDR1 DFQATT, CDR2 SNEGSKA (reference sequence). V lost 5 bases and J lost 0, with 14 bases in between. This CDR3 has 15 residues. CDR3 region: CSAPGVGAAKNIQYF. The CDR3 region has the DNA TGCAGTGCTCCGGGTGTGGGTGCAGCCAAAAACATTCAGTACTTC.

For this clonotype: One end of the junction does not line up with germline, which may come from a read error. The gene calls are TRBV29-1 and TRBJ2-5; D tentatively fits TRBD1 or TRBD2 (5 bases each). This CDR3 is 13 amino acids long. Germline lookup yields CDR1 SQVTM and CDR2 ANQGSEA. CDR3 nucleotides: TGCAGCGTTGAGGGGCTAGCCCAAGGGACCCAGTACTTC. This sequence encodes CSVEGLAQGTQYF.

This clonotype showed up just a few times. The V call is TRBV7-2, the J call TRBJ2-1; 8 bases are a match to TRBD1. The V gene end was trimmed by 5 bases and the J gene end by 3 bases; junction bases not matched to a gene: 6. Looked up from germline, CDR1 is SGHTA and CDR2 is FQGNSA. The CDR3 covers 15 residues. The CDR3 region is CASSDRGQVYNEQFF. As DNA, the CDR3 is TGTGCCAGCAGCGACCGGGGACAGGTCTACAATGAGCAGTTCTTC.

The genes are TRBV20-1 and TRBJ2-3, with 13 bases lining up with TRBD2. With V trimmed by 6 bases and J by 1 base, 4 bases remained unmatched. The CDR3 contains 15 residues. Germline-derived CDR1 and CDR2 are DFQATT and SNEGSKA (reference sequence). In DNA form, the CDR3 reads TGCAGTGCAACCGGACTAGCGGGGGGCACAGATACGCAGTATTTT. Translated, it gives CSATGLAGGTDTQYF.

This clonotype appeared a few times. CDR3 in DNA: TGCGCCAGCAGCCCACCGGACAGATTTGGCGAGCAGTACTTC. Translating it yields CASSPPDRFGEQYF. V is TRBV4-1 and J is TRBJ2-7; possible D gene TRBD1, 6 bases. Germline V gene lookup returns CDR1 MGHRA and CDR2 YSYEKL. The CDR3 consists of 14 residues. V lost 4 bases and J 6 bases, leaving 16 bases between the germline ends.

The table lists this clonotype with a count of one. CDR3 nucleotides: TGTGCCTACACAAAACTACGATCTGGGGCCAACGTCCTGACTTTC. It yields the protein CAYTKLRSGANVLTF. V is TRBV30 and J is TRBJ2-6; no firm D call. V was cut by 7 bases and J by 1 base, with 14 bases left in between. In germline, CDR1 is GTSNPN, CDR2 SVGIG (reference sequence). The CDR3 length is 15 residues. Looking up the rest from reference TRBV30 and TRBJ2-6 gives the full variable domain: SQTIHQWPATLVQPVGSPLSLECTVEGTSNPNLYWYRQAAGRGLQLLFYSVGIGQISSEVPQNLSASRPQDRQFILSSKKLLLSDSGFYLCAYTKLRSGANVLTFGAGSRLTVL.

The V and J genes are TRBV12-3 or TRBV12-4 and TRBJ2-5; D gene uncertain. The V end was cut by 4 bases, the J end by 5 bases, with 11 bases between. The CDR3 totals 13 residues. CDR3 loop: CASSSSVGETQYF. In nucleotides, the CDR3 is TGTGCCAGCAGTTCCTCCGTTGGGGAGACCCAGTACTTC.

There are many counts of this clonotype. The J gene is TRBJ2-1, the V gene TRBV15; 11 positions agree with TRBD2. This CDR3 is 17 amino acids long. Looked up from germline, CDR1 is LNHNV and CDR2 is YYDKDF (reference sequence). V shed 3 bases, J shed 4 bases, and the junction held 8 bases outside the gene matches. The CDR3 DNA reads TGTGCCACCAGCAGGCGTCCGACTAGCGGGAATTACAATGAGCAGTTCTTC. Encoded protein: CATSRRPTSGNYNEQFF.

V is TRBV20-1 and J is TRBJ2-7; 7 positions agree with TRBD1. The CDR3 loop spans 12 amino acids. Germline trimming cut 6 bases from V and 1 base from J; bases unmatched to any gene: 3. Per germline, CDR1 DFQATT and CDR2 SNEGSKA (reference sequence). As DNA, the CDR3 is TGCAGTGCCTCGGGACAGTCCTACGAGCAGTACTTC. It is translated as CSASGQSYEQYF.

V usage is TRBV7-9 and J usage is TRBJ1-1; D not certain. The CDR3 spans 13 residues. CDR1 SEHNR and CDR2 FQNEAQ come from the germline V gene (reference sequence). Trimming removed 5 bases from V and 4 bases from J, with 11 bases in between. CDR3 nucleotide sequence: TGTGCCAGCAGCCAGAGACCGGGCACTGAAGCTTTCTTT. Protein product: CASSQRPGTEAFF.

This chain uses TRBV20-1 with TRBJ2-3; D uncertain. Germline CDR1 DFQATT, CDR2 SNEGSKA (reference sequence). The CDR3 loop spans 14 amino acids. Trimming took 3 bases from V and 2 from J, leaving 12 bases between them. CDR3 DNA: TGCAGTGCTAGTCGAGAGATAGACACAGATACGCAGTATTTT. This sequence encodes CSASREIDTDTQYF.

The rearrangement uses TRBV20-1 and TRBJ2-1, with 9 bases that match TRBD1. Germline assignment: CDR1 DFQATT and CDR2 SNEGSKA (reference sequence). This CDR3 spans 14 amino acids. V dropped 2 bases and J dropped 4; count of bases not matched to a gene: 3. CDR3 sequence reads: CSARRDRAYNEQFF. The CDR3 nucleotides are TGCAGTGCTAGACGGGACAGGGCTTACAATGAGCAGTTCTTC.

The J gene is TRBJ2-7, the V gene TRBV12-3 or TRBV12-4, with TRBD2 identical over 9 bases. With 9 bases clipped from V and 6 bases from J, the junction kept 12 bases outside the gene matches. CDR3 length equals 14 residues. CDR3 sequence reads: CASGIAGAPREQYF. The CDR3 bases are TGTGCCAGTGGGATAGCGGGAGCCCCTCGCGAGCAGTACTTC.

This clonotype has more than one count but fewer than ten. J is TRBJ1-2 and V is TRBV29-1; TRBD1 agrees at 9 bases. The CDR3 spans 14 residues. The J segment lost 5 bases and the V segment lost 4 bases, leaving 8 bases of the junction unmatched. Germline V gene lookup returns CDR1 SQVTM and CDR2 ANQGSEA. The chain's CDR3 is CSVVEGQGGYGYTF. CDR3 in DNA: TGCAGCGTTGTAGAGGGACAGGGCGGTTATGGCTACACCTTC. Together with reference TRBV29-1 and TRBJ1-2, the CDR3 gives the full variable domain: SAVISQKPSRDICQRGTSLTIQCQVDSQVTMMFWYRQQPGQSLTLIATANQGSEATYESGFVIDKFPISRPNLTFSTLTVSNMSPEDSSIYLCSVVEGQGGYGYTFGSGTRLTVV.

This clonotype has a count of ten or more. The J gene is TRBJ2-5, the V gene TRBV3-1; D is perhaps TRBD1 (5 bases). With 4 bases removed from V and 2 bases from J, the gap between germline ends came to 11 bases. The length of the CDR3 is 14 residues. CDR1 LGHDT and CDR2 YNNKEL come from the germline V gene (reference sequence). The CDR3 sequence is CASSLRQLQETQYF. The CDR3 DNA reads TGTGCCAGCAGCCTCCGACAGTTACAAGAGACCCAGTACTTC.

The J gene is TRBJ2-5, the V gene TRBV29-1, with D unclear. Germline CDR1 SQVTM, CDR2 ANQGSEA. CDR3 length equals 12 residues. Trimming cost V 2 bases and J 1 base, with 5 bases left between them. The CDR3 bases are TGCAGCGTTGAATACGGCCAAGAGACCCAGTACTTC. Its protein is CSVEYGQETQYF.

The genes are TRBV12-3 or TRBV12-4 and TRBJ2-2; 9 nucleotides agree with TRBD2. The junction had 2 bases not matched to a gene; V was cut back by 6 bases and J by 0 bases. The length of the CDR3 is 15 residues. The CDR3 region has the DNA TGTGCCAGCAGGCCTAGCGGGGCGAACACCGGGGAGCTGTTTTTT. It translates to CASRPSGANTGELFF.